These 13 T cell receptor beta chains were sequenced from one sample in a study of blood T cell repertoires in COVID-19. TCRdb's table, derived via immunoSEQ multiplex PCR, lists solely in-frame clones and lacks some. The table lists about 300,000 clones, more than 85% of them singletons. The sequenced material came from peripheral blood. The receptors stem from a man between 65 and 80 years old with acute or convalescent COVID-19.

The chain recombines TRBV4-1 with TRBJ2-1; the match to TRBD2 covers 15 bases. Germline V gene sequence: CDR1 MGHRA, CDR2 YSYEKL. CDR3 size: 18 residues. With V trimmed by 1 base and J by 2 bases, 3 bases remained unmatched. CDR3 loop: CASSQGTSGGAAYNEQFF. Here the CDR3 DNA reads TGCGCCAGCAGCCAAGGGACTAGCGGGGGGGCTGCCTACAATGAGCAGTTCTTC.

The rearrangement links TRBV4-2 to TRBJ2-3; 7 nucleotides agree with TRBD2. V was pared by 3 bases and J by 4 bases, with 7 bases of the junction left unmatched. The CDR3 covers 15 residues. Germline CDR1 is LGHNA and CDR2 is YNFKEQ. The CDR3 protein is CASSQRLAVADTQYF. The CDR3 DNA reads TGTGCCAGCAGCCAGCGACTAGCTGTCGCAGATACGCAGTATTTT.

The V call is TRBV27, the J call TRBJ1-4; tentatively, D is TRBD1 (6 bases). CDR3 length equals 16 residues. Trimming removed 10 bases at V and 2 bases at J, with 20 bases between. The germline V gene has CDR1 MNHEY and CDR2 SMNVEV (reference sequence). The CDR3, as DNA: TGTGCCAACGACGACCCGTACAGGGCCACTAATGAAAAACTGTTTTTT. Protein product: CANDDPYRATNEKLFF.

J is TRBJ1-1 and V is TRBV5-1, with 8 bases lining up with TRBD1. This CDR3 comprises 14 residues. CDR1 SGHRS and CDR2 YFSETQ come from the germline V gene. J gave up 2 bases and V 5 bases, and 5 bases lay outside the gene matches. CDR3 sequence: CASRRTGSNTEAFF. CDR3 bases: TGCGCCAGCAGGCGGACAGGGAGTAACACTGAAGCTTTCTTT.

The rearrangement joins TRBV19 to TRBJ2-1, with 8 bases lining up with TRBD1. CDR1 and CDR2 from the germline V gene are LNHDA and SQIVND (reference sequence). Unmatched junction bases numbered 7, after V lost 5 bases and J lost 7 bases. The CDR3 is 14 amino acids. The CDR3 nucleotides are TGTGCCAGTAGTTCAGGACAGGGACCGAATGAGCAGTTCTTC. Translation gives CASSSGQGPNEQFF.

The chain links TRBV7-2 to TRBJ2-6; D uncertain. Trimming took 10 bases from V and 0 from J, leaving 16 bases between them. Germline CDR1 and CDR2: SGHTA and FQGNSA. This CDR3 region has 16 residues. CDR3 residues: CANLRSANSGANVLTF. CDR3 sequence (DNA): TGTGCCAACCTCAGAAGTGCAAACTCTGGGGCCAACGTCCTGACTTTC.

The chain joins TRBV27 to TRBJ1-5; no definite D call. V dropped 5 bases and J dropped 0 bases, with 23 bases sitting between them. CDR3 length: 19 residues. Germline values: CDR1 MNHEY, CDR2 SMNVEV (reference sequence). This CDR3 reads CASSPRGGIWNYSNQPQHF. As DNA, the CDR3 is TGTGCCAGCAGTCCCCGAGGAGGAATATGGAACTATAGCAATCAGCCCCAGCATTTT.

In this sample, this clone turned up once. The gene calls are TRBV5-1 and TRBJ2-2; weak D call: TRBD2 (6 bases). The CDR3 extends over 16 amino acids. V was cut by 4 bases and J by 1 base, with 14 bases left in between. Per germline, CDR1 SGHRS and CDR2 YFSETQ. CDR3 nucleotide sequence: TGCGCCAGCAGCCTCATCATGGGAGGGAACACCGGGGAGCTGTTTTTT. This sequence encodes CASSLIMGGNTGELFF.

The chain couples TRBV9 to TRBJ1-6, with D uncertain. This CDR3 spans 17 amino acids. Germline loops: CDR1 SGDLS, CDR2 YYNGEE. V lost 4 bases to trimming and J lost 0 bases, with 14 bases between them. The CDR3: CASSPSLLSSYNSPLHF. The DNA of the CDR3 is TGTGCCAGCAGCCCTTCCTTACTGAGCTCCTATAATTCACCCCTCCACTTT. Full variable domain (remainder filled in from reference TRBV9 and TRBJ1-6): DSGVTQTPKHLITATGQRVTLRCSPRSGDLSVYWYQQSLDQGLQFLIQYYNGEERAKGNILERFSAQQFPDLHSELNLSSLELGDSALYFCASSPSLLSSYNSPLHFGNGTRLTVT.

This sequence joins TRBV6-2 or TRBV6-3 and TRBJ1-2; 9 bases match TRBD1. The CDR3 is 15 amino acids. With V trimmed by 5 bases and J by 5 bases, 9 bases remained unmatched. Germline V CDR1 and CDR2: MNHEY, SVGEGT. CDR3 in DNA: TGTGCCAGCAGTCCCGGACAGGGGACGTCATATGGCTACACCTTC. Translated: CASSPGQGTSYGYTF.

The chain has TRBV29-1 and TRBJ1-1; TRBD1 might be the D (6 bases). The CDR3 is 12 amino acids. V was clipped by 4 bases and J by 6 bases, with 12 bases between them. Germline V CDR1 and CDR2: SQVTM, ANQGSEA. This CDR3 reads CSVGGGAAEAFF. DNA of the CDR3: TGCAGCGTTGGCGGGGGCGCGGCTGAAGCTTTCTTT.

The CDR3 DNA follows: TGTGCCAGCAGGGGAGGTCTAGCGTACAATGAGCAGTTCTTC. This sequence encodes CASRGGLAYNEQFF. This rearrangement joins TRBV7-2 to TRBJ2-1, with D perhaps matching TRBD2 (6 bases). The germline V and J ends were trimmed by 6 bases and 4 bases, with 13 bases remaining between them. Germline values: CDR1 SGHTA, CDR2 FQGNSA. This CDR3 is 14 amino acids long.

The CDR3 DNA follows: TGTGCCAGTAGTATACTGGGACAGGGGGCGCGGGAGCAGTACTTC. Protein sequence: CASSILGQGAREQYF. The chain links TRBV19 to TRBJ2-7, with 12 bases identical to TRBD1. The CDR3 runs to 15 residues. V was pared by 2 bases and J by 7 bases, with 6 bases of the junction left unmatched. The V gene's germline CDR1 is LNHDA and CDR2 SQIVND (reference sequence).